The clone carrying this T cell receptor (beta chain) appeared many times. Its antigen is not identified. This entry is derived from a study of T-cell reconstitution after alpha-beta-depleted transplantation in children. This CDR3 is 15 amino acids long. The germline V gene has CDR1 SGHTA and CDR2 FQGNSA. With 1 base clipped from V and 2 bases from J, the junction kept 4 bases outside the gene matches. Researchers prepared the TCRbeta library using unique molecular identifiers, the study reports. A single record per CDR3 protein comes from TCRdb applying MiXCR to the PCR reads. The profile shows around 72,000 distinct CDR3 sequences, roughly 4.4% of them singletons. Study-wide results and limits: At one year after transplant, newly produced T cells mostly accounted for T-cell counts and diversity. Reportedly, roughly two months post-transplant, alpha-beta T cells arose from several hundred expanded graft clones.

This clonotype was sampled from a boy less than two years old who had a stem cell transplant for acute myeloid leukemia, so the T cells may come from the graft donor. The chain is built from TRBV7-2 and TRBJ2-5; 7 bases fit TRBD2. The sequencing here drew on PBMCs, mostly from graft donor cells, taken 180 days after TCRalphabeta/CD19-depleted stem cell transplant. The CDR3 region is CASSLGGGVQETQYF. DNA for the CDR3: TGTGCCAGCAGCTTAGGTGGGGGGGTACAAGAGACCCAGTACTTC.